This T cell receptor (beta chain) was sequenced during a study of blood T cells in healthy people across ages. The germline CDR1 and CDR2 sequences are MNHEY and SVGEGT. The CDR3 is made up of 13 amino acids. The V gene lost 7 bases and the J gene lost 9 bases, with 16 bases spanning the gap. Sample-barcoded 5' priming and a J-beta primer mix drove a second PCR of roughly 6 to 12 cycles. Each CDR3 protein gets one entry after TCRdb re-called the 5' RACE reads with MiXCR. This sample has around 780,000 distinct CDR3 sequences, with roughly three fifths found just once. This clonotype appeared a few times.

The chain is built from TRBV6-2 or TRBV6-3 and TRBJ2-1; D is ambiguous. Material: blood. The sequence came from a middle-aged man in good health. CDR3 DNA: TGTGCCAGCACTACCCTCACGCGTGGTGAGCAGTTCTTC. It encodes CASTTLTRGEQFF.